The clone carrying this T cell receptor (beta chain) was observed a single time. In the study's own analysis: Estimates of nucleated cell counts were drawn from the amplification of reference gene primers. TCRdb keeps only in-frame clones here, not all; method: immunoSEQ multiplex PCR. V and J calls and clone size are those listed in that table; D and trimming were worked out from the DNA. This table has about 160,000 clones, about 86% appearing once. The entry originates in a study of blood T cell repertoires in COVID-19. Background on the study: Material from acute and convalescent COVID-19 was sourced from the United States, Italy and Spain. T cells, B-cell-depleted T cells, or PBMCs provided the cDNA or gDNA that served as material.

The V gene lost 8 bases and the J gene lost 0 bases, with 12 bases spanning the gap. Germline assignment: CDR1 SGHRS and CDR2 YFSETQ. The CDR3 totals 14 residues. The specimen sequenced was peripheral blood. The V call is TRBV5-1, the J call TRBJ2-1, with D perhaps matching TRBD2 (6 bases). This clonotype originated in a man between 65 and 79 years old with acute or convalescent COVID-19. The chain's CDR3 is CARSGGCSYNEQFF. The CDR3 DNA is TGCGCCAGATCCGGGGGATGCTCCTACAATGAGCAGTTCTTC.